This paragraph covers one T cell receptor beta chain sequence. This clone was recorded only once. Its antigen has not been determined. Within one base of it there is no much larger clone, and no base qualities were kept. Libraries were built with the immunoSEQ multiplex PCR assay. TCRdb's version of the immuneACCESS table is confined to in-frame rearrangements and falls short of the full clone set. An unresolved V gene accounts for under half of the shortfall where checked; the remainder is of unknown origin. Recorded for this sample are approximately 100,000 clones; 85% to 95% of them occurred a single time. The ten largest clones represent around 0.92% of the sample. CDR1 and CDR2, looked up from the germline V gene, are SGDLS and YYNGEE. The CDR3 goes from the cysteine to the phenylalanine over 15 residues. The only DNA kept is the CDR3, 45 bases in frame from the first base. V is clipped by 0 bases and J by 3 bases, and the sequence between their germline boundaries is 12 bases long.

These data originate in a study of T cell changes during pregnancy in multiple sclerosis (dated by TCRdb to the late 2010s). Background for the entire study: In women with multiple sclerosis, the researchers looked at how the T cell repertoire shifted as pregnancy progressed.

The rearrangement combines TRBV9 with TRBJ1-1; no D gene call is confident. The receptor was isolated from a female donor with multiple sclerosis, enrolled in a pregnancy study. Sequencing used peripheral blood, obtained after pregnancy. This receptor has the CDR3 CASSVVASSHTEAFF. The bases read TGTGCCAGCAGCGTAGTAGCCAGTTCCCACACTGAAGCTTTCTTT.